These 21 T cell receptor beta chains came from one sample sequenced in a study of blood T cell repertoires in COVID-19. Clones were sequenced by immunoSEQ multiplex PCR, and TCRdb holds only the in-frame ones, with some missing. The sample consists of under 85,000 clones, under 85% of them appearing once. What was sequenced was peripheral blood. These receptors all come from a man aged 50 to 59 with COVID-19, enrolled during active disease.

This clone is a singleton in its sample. The chain joins TRBV9 to TRBJ1-2; D is unclear. The CDR3 has 12 amino acids. From germline, CDR1 is SGDLS and CDR2 YYNGEE. With 4 bases removed from V and 4 bases from J, the gap between germline ends came to 8 bases. The CDR3 DNA follows: TGTGCCAGCAGCCTGGAGGGCTATGGCTACACCTTC. It is translated as CASSLEGYGYTF.

The V and J genes are TRBV6-1 and TRBJ2-7; D possibly corresponds to TRBD1 (5 bases). The CDR3 runs to 14 residues. From germline, CDR1 is MNHNS and CDR2 SASEGT. Trimming shortened V by 2 bases and J by 1 base, and 9 bases separated the two germline ends. CDR3 DNA: TGTGCCAGCAGTGAATTGGCAGGGTCCTACGAGCAGTACTTC. Residues: CASSELAGSYEQYF.

J is TRBJ1-2 and V is TRBV9, with 8 positions matching TRBD1. CDR3 size: 18 residues. CDR1 SGDLS and CDR2 YYNGEE come from the germline V gene. V was clipped by 0 bases and J by 4 bases; unmatched bases: 14. The CDR3 DNA reads TGTGCCAGCAGCGTAGTCGGCAGGGGGCAGGTTATGCCCTATGGCTACACCTTC. Encoded protein: CASSVVGRGQVMPYGYTF.

V gene TRBV5-6 combines with J gene TRBJ2-7; the match to TRBD1 covers 8 bases. The CDR3 runs 14 residues. V shed 4 bases and J 2 bases; nucleotides not matched to a gene: 5. From germline, CDR1 is SGHDT and CDR2 YYEEEE. CDR3 sequence reads: CASSVGTGTYEQYF. CDR3 in DNA: TGTGCCAGCAGCGTCGGGACAGGAACCTACGAGCAGTACTTC.

V and J are TRBV7-2 and TRBJ2-1; 7 positions agree with TRBD2. The CDR3 extends over 12 amino acids. V was clipped by 11 bases and J by 9 bases; unmatched bases: 10. Germline assignment: CDR1 SGHTA and CDR2 FQGNSA. The CDR3 loop is CAHRWGEGEQFF. As DNA, the CDR3 is TGTGCCCATAGGTGGGGGGAGGGTGAGCAGTTCTTC.

The chain uses TRBV6-5 and TRBJ2-1; TRBD1 matches at 10 bases. After removal of 7 bases from V and 8 bases from J, the junction contained 5 bases not matched to a gene. Germline V gene sequence: CDR1 MNHEY, CDR2 SVGAGI. The CDR3 runs 13 residues. CDR3 DNA sequence: TGTGCCAGCAAGGACAGGGGGACCGATGAGCAGTTCTTC. Amino acid sequence: CASKDRGTDEQFF.

The chain uses TRBV7-6 and TRBJ1-2; TRBD1 matches 10 bases. CDR3 size: 16 residues. The V gene's germline CDR1 is SGHVS and CDR2 FNYEAQ. J gave up 0 bases and V 0 bases, and 1 base lay outside the gene matches. CDR3 in DNA: TGTGCCAGCAGCTTAGCCGGACAGGGGGCTAACTATGGCTACACCTTC. Translation gives CASSLAGQGANYGYTF.

This chain links TRBV12-3 or TRBV12-4 with TRBJ1-5; possibly TRBD1 for D (6 bases). V was trimmed by 6 bases and J by 3 bases, leaving 9 bases between them. The CDR3 has 13 amino acids. This CDR3 is CASSRGPNQPQHF. The CDR3 DNA follows: TGTGCCAGCAGCAGGGGTCCCAATCAGCCCCAGCATTTT.

This chain connects TRBV3-1 (or the pseudogene TRBV3-2) to TRBJ2-5; perhaps TRBD2 as D (5 bases). The V gene's germline CDR1 is LGHDT and CDR2 YNNKEL (reference sequence). V was clipped by 8 bases and J by 5 bases, with 15 bases between them. The CDR3 contains 13 residues. The CDR3 region is CASRRELEETQYF. Here the CDR3 DNA reads TGTGCCAGCCGAAGGGAGTTAGAGGAGACCCAGTACTTC.

The V and J genes are TRBV3-1 (or the pseudogene TRBV3-2) and TRBJ2-5; tentatively, D is TRBD2 (6 bases). Germline V gene lookup returns CDR1 LGHDT and CDR2 YNNKEL (reference sequence). Deletions cut 4 bases from V and 1 base from J, with 13 bases between. The CDR3 contains 15 residues. The CDR3 bases are TGTGCCAGCAGCCGGGACTCAGGAGGCCAAGAGACCCAGTACTTC. It encodes CASSRDSGGQETQYF.

CDR3: CASSATGTATEKLFF. The DNA of the CDR3 is TGTGCCAGCAGCGCCACCGGGACAGCAACCGAAAAACTGTTTTTT. This chain links TRBV2 with TRBJ1-4; 7 nucleotides match TRBD1. The CDR3 extends over 15 amino acids. The germline V gene encodes CDR1 SNHLY and CDR2 FYNNEI. V gave up 6 bases and J gave up 8 bases; unmatched junction bases: 12.

The CDR3 spells CASRDRVGQPQHF. The CDR3 bases are TGTGCCAGTAGAGACAGGGTTGGTCAGCCCCAGCATTTT. The rearrangement uses TRBV19 and TRBJ1-5; 7 nucleotides agree with TRBD1. Germline V gene lookup returns CDR1 LNHDA and CDR2 SQIVND (reference sequence). The CDR3 covers 13 residues. V lost 6 bases, J lost 6 bases, and 5 bases stayed unmatched.

This chain uses TRBV6-5 with TRBJ2-7; D perhaps matches TRBD2 (5 bases). V lost 5 bases, J lost 2 bases, and 7 bases lay in between. This CDR3 has 12 amino acids. Per the germline V gene, CDR1 is MNHEY and CDR2 is SVGAGI. CDR3 DNA: TGTGCCAGCAGTACGGGAACCTACGAGCAGTACTTC. Translation: CASSTGTYEQYF.

This clone was seen once. The V gene is TRBV5-5, the J gene TRBJ1-2, with D uncertain. Germline V CDR1 and CDR2: SGHKS, YYEKEE (reference sequence). The length of the CDR3 is 14 residues. Trimming took 1 base from V and 4 from J, leaving 11 bases between them. CDR3 sequence reads: CASSLQREGYGYTF. The DNA for the CDR3 is TGTGCCAGCAGCTTGCAGCGAGAGGGCTATGGCTACACCTTC.

The genes are TRBV18 and TRBJ1-4; 8 bases match TRBD1. The V segment lost 3 bases and the J segment 7 bases; nucleotides outside the gene matches: 4. The CDR3 totals 14 residues. From germline, CDR1 is KGHSH and CDR2 LQKENI. In DNA form, the CDR3 reads TGTGCCAGCTCACCGGACAGGGTCAGTGAAAAACTGTTTTTT. Its translation is CASSPDRVSEKLFF.

The chain links TRBV7-2 to TRBJ2-3; D gene unclear. The V end lost 1 base, the J end lost 10 bases, and 18 bases lay between the germline ends. The CDR3 has 15 residues. Germline V CDR1 and CDR2: SGHTA, FQGNSA. The CDR3 nucleotides are TGTGCCAGCAGCTTAGAAAGTTCTCCCCTAATCCCGCAGTATTTT. Residues: CASSLESSPLIPQYF.

This clone was seen a single time. The chain joins TRBV18 to TRBJ2-3; D perhaps matches TRBD2 (6 bases). Between the trimmed V and J ends, which lost 4 bases and 3 bases, there was a span of 17 bases. The CDR3 runs 16 residues. Germline V gene sequence: CDR1 KGHSH, CDR2 LQKENI. The CDR3 DNA sequence: TGTGCCAGCTCACATCTCGGGGGAGCTGGGACAGATACGCAGTATTTT. The encoded protein is CASSHLGGAGTDTQYF.

The genes are TRBV2 and TRBJ1-5, with D possibly being TRBD1 (6 bases). The CDR3 is 15 amino acids. Trimming pared 8 bases from V and 3 bases from J, leaving 17 bases between. Germline V gives CDR1 SNHLY, CDR2 FYNNEI. CDR3 coding DNA: TGTGCCAGCGGGGGAGGGGGGGCCAACAATCAGCCCCAGCATTTT. Protein product: CASGGGGANNQPQHF.

The chain has TRBV14 and TRBJ2-7, with no clear D. The CDR3 length is 12 residues. Trimming removed 5 bases at V and 8 bases at J, with 13 bases between. Per germline, CDR1 SGHDN and CDR2 FVKESK. CDR3 nucleotides: TGTGCCAGCAGCTTCGGGTCTTCCAAGCAGTACTTC. Translated: CASSFGSSKQYF.

The chain couples TRBV7-3 to TRBJ2-1; 10 positions match TRBD2. The CDR3 runs 16 residues. J lost 7 bases, V lost 5 bases, and 11 bases had no gene match. Germline CDR1 and CDR2: SGHTA and FQGTGA. The CDR3 DNA is TGTGCCAGCAGCCTCGTAGCGGGGGGCCCAGGGAATGAGCAGTTCTTC. Translated: CASSLVAGGPGNEQFF.

V usage is TRBV5-4 and J usage is TRBJ2-2; 9 bases fit TRBD2. V was pared by 5 bases and J by 6 bases, with 8 bases of the junction left unmatched. Germline values: CDR1 SGHNT, CDR2 YYREEE (reference sequence). This CDR3 has 15 residues. CDR3 sequence reads: CASSLAGPSPGELFF. In nucleotides, the CDR3 is TGTGCCAGCAGTCTAGCGGGGCCCAGTCCCGGGGAGCTGTTTTTT.